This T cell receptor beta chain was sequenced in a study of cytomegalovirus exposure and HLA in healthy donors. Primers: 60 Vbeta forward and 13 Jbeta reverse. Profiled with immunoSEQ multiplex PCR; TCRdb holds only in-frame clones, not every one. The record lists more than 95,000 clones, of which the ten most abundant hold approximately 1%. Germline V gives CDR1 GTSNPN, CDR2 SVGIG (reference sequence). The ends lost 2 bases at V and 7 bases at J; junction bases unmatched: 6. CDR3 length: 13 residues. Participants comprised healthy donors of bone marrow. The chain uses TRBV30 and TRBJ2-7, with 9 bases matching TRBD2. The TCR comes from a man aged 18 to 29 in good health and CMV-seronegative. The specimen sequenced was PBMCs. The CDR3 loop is CAWSRSGGSEQYF. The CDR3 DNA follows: TGTGCCTGGAGTCGGAGCGGGGGGTCTGAGCAGTACTTC.